This record concerns one TCR beta chain sequence. Its antigen is as yet unknown. The data belong to a study of T cells after posttransplantation cyclophosphamide. Findings of the study overall: TRB overlap between skin or GI tissue T cells and blood was limited. Later blood repertoires were often dominated by clones from the donor CD8+ memory compartment. Recipient CMV seropositivity and CMV reactivation strongly tracked TRB clonality.

Busulfan-fludarabine conditioning, marrow transplant, and cyclophosphamide on days +3 and +4 were administered. V dropped 6 bases and J dropped 1; count of bases not matched to a gene: 4. Germline values: CDR1 LNHDA, CDR2 SQIVND (reference sequence). This CDR3 region has 15 residues. Some clones are missing from TCRdb's copy, which holds only in-frame ones; the method was immunoSEQ multiplex PCR. The data contain 35,000 to 45,000 clones, around 80% of them seen just once; the ten biggest clones take up 6.5% to 9.5%. Specimen: CD4+ T cells sorted from blood, collected about 1,900 days after a stem cell transplant with posttransplant cyclophosphamide. V usage is TRBV19 and J usage is TRBJ2-2, with TRBD1 matching 8 bases. This receptor was identified in a female patient aged 35-55 years who received an allogeneic stem cell transplant from a related donor, was CMV-positive, and had no GVHD. Some T cells may be provided by the graft donor. The CDR3, as DNA: TGTGCCAGTAGGACGGGACAGGTGAACACCGGGGAGCTGTTTTTT. It translates to CASRTGQVNTGELFF.